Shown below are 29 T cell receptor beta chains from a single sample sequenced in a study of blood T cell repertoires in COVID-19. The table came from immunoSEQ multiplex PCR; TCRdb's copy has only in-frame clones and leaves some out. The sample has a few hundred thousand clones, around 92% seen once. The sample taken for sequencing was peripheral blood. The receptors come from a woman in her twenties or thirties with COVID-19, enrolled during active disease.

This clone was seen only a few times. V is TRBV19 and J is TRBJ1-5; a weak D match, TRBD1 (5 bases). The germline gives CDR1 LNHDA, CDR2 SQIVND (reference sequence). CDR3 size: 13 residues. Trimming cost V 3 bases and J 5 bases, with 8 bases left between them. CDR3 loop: CASSMQGYQPQHF. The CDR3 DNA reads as TGTGCCAGTAGTATGCAGGGCTATCAGCCCCAGCATTTT.

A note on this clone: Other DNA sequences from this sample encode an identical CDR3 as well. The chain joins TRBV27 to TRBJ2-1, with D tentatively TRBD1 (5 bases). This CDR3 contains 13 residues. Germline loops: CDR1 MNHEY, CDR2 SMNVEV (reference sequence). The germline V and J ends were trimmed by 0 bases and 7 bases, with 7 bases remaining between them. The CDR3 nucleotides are TGTGCCAGCAGTTTATCTAGGGGTAATGAGCAGTTCTTC. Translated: CASSLSRGNEQFF.

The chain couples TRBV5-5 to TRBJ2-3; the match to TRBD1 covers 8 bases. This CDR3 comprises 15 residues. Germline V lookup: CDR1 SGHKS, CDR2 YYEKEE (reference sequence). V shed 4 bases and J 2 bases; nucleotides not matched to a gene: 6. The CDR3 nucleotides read TGTGCCAGCAGCAGCCCGACAGGGGTCACAGATACGCAGTATTTT. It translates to CASSSPTGVTDTQYF.

The CDR3 protein is CASSSADTGNYGYTF. CDR3 bases: TGTGCCAGTAGCTCCGCGGATACGGGTAACTATGGCTACACCTTC. V usage is TRBV19 and J usage is TRBJ1-2; D remains ambiguous. Trimming cost V 6 bases and J 1 base, with 15 bases left between them. Germline V lookup: CDR1 LNHDA, CDR2 SQIVND (reference sequence). This CDR3 is 15 amino acids long. The whole variable domain, filled in from reference TRBV19 and TRBJ1-2, reads DGGITQSPKYLFRKEGQNVTLSCEQNLNHDAMYWYRQDPGQGLRLIYYSQIVNDFQKGDIAEGYSVSREKKESFPLTVTSAQKNPTAFYLCASSSADTGNYGYTFGSGTRLTVV.

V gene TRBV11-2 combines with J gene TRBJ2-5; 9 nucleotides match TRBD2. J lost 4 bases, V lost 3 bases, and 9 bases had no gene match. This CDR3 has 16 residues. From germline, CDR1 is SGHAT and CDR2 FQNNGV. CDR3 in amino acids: CASSFTSGLVPETQYF. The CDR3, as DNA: TGTGCCAGCAGCTTTACTAGCGGGCTGGTTCCAGAGACCCAGTACTTC.

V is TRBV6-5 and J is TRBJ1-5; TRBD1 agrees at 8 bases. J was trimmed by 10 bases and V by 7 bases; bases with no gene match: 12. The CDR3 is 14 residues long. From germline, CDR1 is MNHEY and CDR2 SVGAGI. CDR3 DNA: TGTGCCAGCATCTCGGACAGGGACCACGCACCCCAGCATTTT. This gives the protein CASISDRDHAPQHF.

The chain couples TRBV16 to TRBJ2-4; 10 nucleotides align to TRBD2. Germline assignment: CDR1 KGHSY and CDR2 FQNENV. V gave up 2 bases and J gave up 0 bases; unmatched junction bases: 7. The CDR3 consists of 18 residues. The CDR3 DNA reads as TGTGCCAGCAGCCAAGGTCCTAGCGGGGGCGTAGCCAAAAACATTCAGTACTTC. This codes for CASSQGPSGGVAKNIQYF.

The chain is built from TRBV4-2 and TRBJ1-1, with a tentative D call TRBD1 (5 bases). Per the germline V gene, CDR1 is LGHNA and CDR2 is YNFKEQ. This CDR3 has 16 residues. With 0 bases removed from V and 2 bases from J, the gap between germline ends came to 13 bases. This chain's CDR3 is CASSQEYRSLNTEAFF. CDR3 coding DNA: TGTGCCAGCAGCCAAGAATACAGGAGTTTAAACACTGAAGCTTTCTTT.

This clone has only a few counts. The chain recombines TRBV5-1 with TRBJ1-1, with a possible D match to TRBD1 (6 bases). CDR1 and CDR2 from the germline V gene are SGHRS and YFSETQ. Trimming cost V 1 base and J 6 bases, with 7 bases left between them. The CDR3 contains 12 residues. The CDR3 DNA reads TGCGCCAGCAGCTTGACAGGGCCTGAAGCTTTCTTT. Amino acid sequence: CASSLTGPEAFF.

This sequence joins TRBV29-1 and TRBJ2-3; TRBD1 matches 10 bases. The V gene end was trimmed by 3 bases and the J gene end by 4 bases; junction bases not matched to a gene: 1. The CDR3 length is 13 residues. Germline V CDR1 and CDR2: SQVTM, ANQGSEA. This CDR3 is CSVDDRGPDTQYF. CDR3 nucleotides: TGCAGCGTTGACGACAGGGGGCCAGATACGCAGTATTTT.

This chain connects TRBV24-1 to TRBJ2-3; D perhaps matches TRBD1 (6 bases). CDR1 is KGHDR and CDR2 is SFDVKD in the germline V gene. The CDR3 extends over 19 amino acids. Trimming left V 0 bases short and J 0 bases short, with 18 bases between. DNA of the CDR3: TGTGCCACCAGTGATTTGCCCCGGGACATAGCAACTAGCACAGATACGCAGTATTTT. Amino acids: CATSDLPRDIATSTDTQYF.

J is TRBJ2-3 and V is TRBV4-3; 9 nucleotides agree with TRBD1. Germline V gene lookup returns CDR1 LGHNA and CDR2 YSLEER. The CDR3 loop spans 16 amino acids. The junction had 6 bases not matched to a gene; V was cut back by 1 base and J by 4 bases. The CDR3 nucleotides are TGCGCCAGCAGCCAAGCGGGACAGGGTAGGCCAGATACGCAGTATTTT. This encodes CASSQAGQGRPDTQYF.

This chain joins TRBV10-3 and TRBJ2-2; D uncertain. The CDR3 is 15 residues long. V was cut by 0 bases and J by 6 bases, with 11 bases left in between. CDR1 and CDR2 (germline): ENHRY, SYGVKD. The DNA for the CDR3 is TGTGCCATCAGTGAGTCGGGCCAGAATCCCGGGGAGCTGTTTTTT. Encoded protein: CAISESGQNPGELFF.

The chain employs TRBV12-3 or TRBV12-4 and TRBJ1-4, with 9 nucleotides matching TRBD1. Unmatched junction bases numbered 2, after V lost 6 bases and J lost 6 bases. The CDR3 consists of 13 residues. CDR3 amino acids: CASRTGGYEKLFF. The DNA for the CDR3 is TGTGCCAGCAGAACAGGGGGCTATGAAAAACTGTTTTTT.

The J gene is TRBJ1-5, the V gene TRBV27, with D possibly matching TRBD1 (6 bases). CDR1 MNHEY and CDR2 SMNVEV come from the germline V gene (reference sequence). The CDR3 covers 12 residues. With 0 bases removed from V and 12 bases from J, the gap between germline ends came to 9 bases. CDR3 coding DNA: TGTGCCAGCAGTTTATCCACAGGGCTCCAGCATTTT. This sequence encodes CASSLSTGLQHF.

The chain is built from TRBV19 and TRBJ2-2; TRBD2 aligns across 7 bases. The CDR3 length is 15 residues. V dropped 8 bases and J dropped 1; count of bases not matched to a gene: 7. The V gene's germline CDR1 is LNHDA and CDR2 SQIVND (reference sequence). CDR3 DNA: TGTGCCAGTGCCGCGGGAGTCCAGAACACCGGGGAGCTGTTTTTT. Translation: CASAAGVQNTGELFF. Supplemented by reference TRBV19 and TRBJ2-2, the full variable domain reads DGGITQSPKYLFRKEGQNVTLSCEQNLNHDAMYWYRQDPGQGLRLIYYSQIVNDFQKGDIAEGYSVSREKKESFPLTVTSAQKNPTAFYLCASAAGVQNTGELFFGEGSRLTVL.

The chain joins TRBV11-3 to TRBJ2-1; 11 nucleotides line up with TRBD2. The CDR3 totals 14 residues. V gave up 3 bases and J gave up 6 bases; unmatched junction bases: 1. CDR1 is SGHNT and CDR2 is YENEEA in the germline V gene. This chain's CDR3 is CASSFGTSGNEQFF. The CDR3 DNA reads TGTGCCAGCAGCTTCGGGACTAGCGGCAATGAGCAGTTCTTC.

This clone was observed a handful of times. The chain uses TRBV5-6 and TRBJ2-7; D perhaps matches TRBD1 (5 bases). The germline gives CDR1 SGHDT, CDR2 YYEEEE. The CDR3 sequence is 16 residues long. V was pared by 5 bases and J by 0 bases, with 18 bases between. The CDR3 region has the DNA TGTGCCAGCAGTCCGGTAGGGGCCTCGGGCTCCTACGAGCAGTACGTC. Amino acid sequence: CASSPVGASGSYEQYV.

Here the CDR3 DNA reads TGTGCCAGCAGCCCCACCGGGACTAGTCATCATACGCAGTATTTT. Its translation: CASSPTGTSHHTQYF. The V gene is TRBV6-5, the J gene TRBJ2-3; 8 bases map to TRBD2. Germline CDR1 is MNHEY and CDR2 is SVGAGI. V gave up 6 bases and J gave up 7 bases; unmatched junction bases: 12. The CDR3 has 15 residues.

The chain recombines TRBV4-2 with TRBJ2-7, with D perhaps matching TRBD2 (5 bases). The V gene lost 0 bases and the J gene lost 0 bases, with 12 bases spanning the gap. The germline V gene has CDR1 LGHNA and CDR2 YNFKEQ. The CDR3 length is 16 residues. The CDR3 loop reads CASSQDGAGSSYEQYF. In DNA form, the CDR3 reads TGTGCCAGCAGCCAAGATGGCGCTGGGAGCTCCTACGAGCAGTACTTC.

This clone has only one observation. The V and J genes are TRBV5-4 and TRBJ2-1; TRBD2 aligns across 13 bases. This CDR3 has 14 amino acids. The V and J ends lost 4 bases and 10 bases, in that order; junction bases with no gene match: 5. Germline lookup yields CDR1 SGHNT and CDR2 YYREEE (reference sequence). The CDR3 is CASSRAGLAGEQFF. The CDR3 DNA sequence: TGTGCCAGCAGCAGGGCGGGACTAGCGGGGGAGCAGTTCTTC.

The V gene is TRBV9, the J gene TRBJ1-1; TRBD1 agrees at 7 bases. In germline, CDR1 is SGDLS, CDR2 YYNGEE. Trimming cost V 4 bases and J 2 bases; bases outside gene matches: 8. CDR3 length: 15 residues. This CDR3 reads CASSLLTGHNTEAFF. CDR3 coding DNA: TGTGCCAGCAGCTTACTGACAGGGCATAACACTGAAGCTTTCTTT.

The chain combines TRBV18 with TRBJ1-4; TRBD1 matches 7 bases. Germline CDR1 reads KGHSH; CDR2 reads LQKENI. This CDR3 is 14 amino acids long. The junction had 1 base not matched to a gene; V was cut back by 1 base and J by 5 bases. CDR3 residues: CASSPRQGNEKLFF. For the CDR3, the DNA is TGTGCCAGCTCACCACGACAGGGCAATGAAAAACTGTTTTTT.

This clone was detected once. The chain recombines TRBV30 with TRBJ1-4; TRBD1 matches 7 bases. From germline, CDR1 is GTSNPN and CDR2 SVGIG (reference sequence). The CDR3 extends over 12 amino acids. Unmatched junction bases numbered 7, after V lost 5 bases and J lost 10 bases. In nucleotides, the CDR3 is TGTGCCTGGGGGACAGCGAGTGGAAAACTGTTTTTT. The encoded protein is CAWGTASGKLFF.

The CDR3 protein is CASSFGTEYGYTF. CDR3 nucleotides: TGTGCCAGCAGCTTTGGGACAGAATATGGCTACACCTTC. The rearrangement joins TRBV5-6 to TRBJ1-2, with TRBD1 matching over 7 bases. The CDR3 is 13 amino acids. V was clipped by 2 bases and J by 5 bases; unmatched bases: 3. CDR1 is SGHDT, CDR2 YYEEEE, per germline. Drawing the rest from reference TRBV5-6 and TRBJ1-2, the complete variable domain is DAGVTQSPTHLIKTRGQQVTLRCSPKSGHDTVSWYQQALGQGPQFIFQYYEEEERQRGNFPDRFSGHQFPNYSSELNVNALLLGDSALYLCASSFGTEYGYTFGSGTRLTVV.

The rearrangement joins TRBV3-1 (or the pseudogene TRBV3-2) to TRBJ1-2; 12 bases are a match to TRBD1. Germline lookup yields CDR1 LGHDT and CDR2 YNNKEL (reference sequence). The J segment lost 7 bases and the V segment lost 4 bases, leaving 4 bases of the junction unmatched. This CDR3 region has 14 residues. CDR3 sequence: CASSPGTGGFGYTF. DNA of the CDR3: TGTGCCAGCAGCCCAGGGACAGGGGGCTTTGGCTACACCTTC.

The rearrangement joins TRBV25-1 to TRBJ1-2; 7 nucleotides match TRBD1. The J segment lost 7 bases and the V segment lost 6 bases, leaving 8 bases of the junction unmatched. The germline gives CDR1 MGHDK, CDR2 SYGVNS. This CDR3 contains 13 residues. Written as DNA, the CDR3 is TGTGCCAGCAGCGCCCCCACAGGGGTTGGCTACACCTTC. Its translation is CASSAPTGVGYTF.

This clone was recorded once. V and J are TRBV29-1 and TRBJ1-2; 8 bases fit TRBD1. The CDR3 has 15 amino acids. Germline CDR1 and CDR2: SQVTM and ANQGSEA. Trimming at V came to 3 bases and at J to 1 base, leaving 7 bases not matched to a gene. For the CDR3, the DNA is TGCAGCGTTGACGGACAGGGATCAATTAACTATGGCTACACCTTC. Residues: CSVDGQGSINYGYTF.

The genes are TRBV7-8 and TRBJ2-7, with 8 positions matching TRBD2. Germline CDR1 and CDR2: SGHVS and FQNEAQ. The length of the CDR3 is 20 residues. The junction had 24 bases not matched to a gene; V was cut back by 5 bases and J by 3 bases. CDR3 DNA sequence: TGTGCCAGCAGCCCCTGGGTAACCCCTACGGGGGGGCCCCCTGACTACGAGCAGTACTTC. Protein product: CASSPWVTPTGGPPDYEQYF.